This T cell receptor (beta chain) is drawn from a study of blood T cell repertoires in COVID-19. Study as a whole: PBMCs, B-cell-depleted T cells, or T cells were the source of the cDNA or gDNA that made up the material.

From germline, CDR1 is SNHLY and CDR2 FYNNEI. CDR3 length: 12 amino acids. The V and J ends lost 5 bases and 12 bases, in that order; junction bases with no gene match: 5. Participants were placed into cohorts based on the clinical history they reported. For recovered donors of Cohort 3, there were two negative PCRs, clearance, or symptom resolution. Study processing details: From reference gene primer amplification, estimates of nucleated cell counts were derived. Here immunoSEQ multiplex PCR was the method, and the copy in TCRdb shows in-frame clones only, minus some. That table supplies the V and J calls and clone size; D and trimming were determined from the DNA. In the table there are approximately 260,000 clones, around 92% of which are singletons.

This sequence originates from a woman aged 55-69 years who had recovered from COVID-19. The sequencing sample was made of PBMCs or T cells enriched from blood (not recorded which). This sequence joins TRBV2 and TRBJ1-4; 8 bases are shared with TRBD1. CDR3 DNA: TGTGCCAGCAGTCCACAGGGGGAGGAACTGTTTTTT. Its protein product is CASSPQGEELFF.